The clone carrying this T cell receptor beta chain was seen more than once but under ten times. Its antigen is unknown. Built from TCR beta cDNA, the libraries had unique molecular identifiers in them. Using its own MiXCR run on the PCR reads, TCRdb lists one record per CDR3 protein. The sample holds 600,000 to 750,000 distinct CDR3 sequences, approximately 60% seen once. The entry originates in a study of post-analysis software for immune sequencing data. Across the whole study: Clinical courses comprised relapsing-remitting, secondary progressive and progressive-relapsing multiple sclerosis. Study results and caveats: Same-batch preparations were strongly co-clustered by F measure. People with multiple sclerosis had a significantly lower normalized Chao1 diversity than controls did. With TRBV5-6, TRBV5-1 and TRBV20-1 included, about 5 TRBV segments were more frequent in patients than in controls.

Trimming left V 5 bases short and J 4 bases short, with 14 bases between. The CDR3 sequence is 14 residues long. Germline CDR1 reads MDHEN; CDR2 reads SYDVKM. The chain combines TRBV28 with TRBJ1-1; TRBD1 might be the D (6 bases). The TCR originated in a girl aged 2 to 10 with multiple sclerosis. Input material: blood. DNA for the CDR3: TGTGCCAGCAGTCCCCGGGACATGGTCACTGAAGCTTTCTTT. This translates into CASSPRDMVTEAFF.